One and the same sample provided the 11 T cell receptor beta chains below, sequenced in a study of blood T cells in healthy people across ages. A second roughly 6 to 11 cycle PCR used barcoded and J-beta primers. TCRdb re-derived calls from the 5' RACE reads in MiXCR, one entry per CDR3 protein. The repertoire has about 720,000 distinct CDR3 sequences, about 20% of them found once; the top ten carry roughly a fifth. Specimen: blood. The receptors come from a man aged 65 to 79 in good health.

The rearrangement uses TRBV29-1 and TRBJ1-4; D remains ambiguous. CDR1 is SQVTM and CDR2 is ANQGSEA in the germline V gene. The CDR3 has 11 amino acids. Trimming removed 4 bases from V and 8 bases from J, with 8 bases in between. CDR3 nucleotides: TGCAGCGTTGTGATCGCCGAAAAACTGTTTTTT. It encodes CSVVIAEKLFF.

In this sample, this clonotype turned up many times. The chain couples TRBV7-9 to TRBJ2-7; no firm D call. Between the trimmed V and J ends, which lost 5 bases and 3 bases, there was a span of 2 bases. Germline assignment: CDR1 SEHNR and CDR2 FQNEAQ (reference sequence). CDR3 length: 10 amino acids. The CDR3: CASSNYEQYF. The CDR3 DNA reads as TGTGCCAGCAGCAACTACGAGCAGTACTTC.

This clonotype was recorded once. This chain joins TRBV12-3 or TRBV12-4 and TRBJ1-2; D not resolved. The CDR3 spans 15 residues. The V and J ends lost 6 bases and 2 bases respectively, with 16 bases between them. CDR3 in amino acids: CASSQVPGLNYGYTF. The CDR3 bases are TGTGCCAGCAGCCAAGTCCCAGGATTAAACTATGGCTACACCTTC.

This chain uses TRBV7-2 with TRBJ2-1, with TRBD2 identical over 7 bases. Germline lookup yields CDR1 SGHTA and CDR2 FQGNSA. Trimming took 5 bases from V and 1 from J; bases not matched to a gene: 11. This CDR3 has 17 amino acids. DNA for the CDR3: TGTGCCAGCAGCACGAGGGGCGGCGGGAGTTCCTACAATGAGCAGTTCTTC. It yields the protein CASSTRGGGSSYNEQFF.

This chain links TRBV5-1 with TRBJ2-1; a possible D gene is TRBD2 (5 bases). The end of the DNA fits TRBJ2-7 better, so the J call may be wrong. The CDR3 has 14 amino acids. In germline, CDR1 is SGHRS, CDR2 YFSETQ. The DNA for the CDR3 is TGCGCCAGCAGCTTTACAGCGGAGAACTACGAGCAGTACTTC. Its translation is CASSFTAENYEQYF.

In this sample, this clonotype turned up once. This chain uses TRBV9 with TRBJ2-6; TRBD1 or TRBD2 may be the D gene (5 bases each). Trimming pared 0 bases from V and 2 bases from J, leaving 6 bases between. The CDR3 is 15 amino acids. CDR1 and CDR2 (germline): SGDLS, YYNGEE. CDR3 residues: CASSVGGAGANVLTF. The CDR3 DNA sequence: TGTGCCAGCAGCGTAGGAGGGGCTGGGGCCAACGTCCTGACTTTC.

The chain couples TRBV12-3 or TRBV12-4 to TRBJ1-1; tentatively, D is TRBD1 (5 bases). The germline V and J ends were trimmed by 3 bases and 4 bases, with 12 bases remaining between them. This CDR3 has 14 residues. The CDR3 sequence is CASSLAGLSTEAFF. For the CDR3, the DNA is TGTGCCAGCAGTTTGGCAGGGCTGAGCACTGAAGCTTTCTTT.

This sequence joins TRBV6-1 and TRBJ2-7; the D gene is possibly TRBD1 (5 bases). The ends were cut back, 8 bases at V and 3 bases at J, with 20 bases in the middle. Germline V gene lookup returns CDR1 MNHNS and CDR2 SASEGT. The CDR3 runs to 15 residues. CDR3 protein: CASGKGLNSLYEQYF. CDR3 coding DNA: TGTGCCAGCGGGAAGGGGCTCAACTCTCTCTACGAGCAGTACTTC.

The chain has TRBV6-2 or TRBV6-3 and TRBJ2-1; 7 bases align to TRBD1. This CDR3 is 17 amino acids long. Germline V CDR1 and CDR2: MNHEY, SVGEGT. The trim removed 2 bases at V and 5 bases at J, leaving 12 bases unmatched. The CDR3 DNA sequence: TGTGCCAGCAGTTACACTCACGGGACAGTAACCAACAATGAGCAGTTCTTC. This encodes CASSYTHGTVTNNEQFF.

V usage is TRBV5-6 and J usage is TRBJ2-3; TRBD1 agrees at 8 bases. Per the germline V gene, CDR1 is SGHDT and CDR2 is YYEEEE. CDR3 length: 16 amino acids. Trimming cost V 0 bases and J 2 bases; bases outside gene matches: 5. The CDR3 is CASSLAGQASTDTQYF. The CDR3 region has the DNA TGTGCCAGCAGCTTGGCGGGACAGGCGTCCACAGATACGCAGTATTTT. The whole variable domain, filled in from reference TRBV5-6 and TRBJ2-3, reads DAGVTQSPTHLIKTRGQQVTLRCSPKSGHDTVSWYQQALGQGPQFIFQYYEEEERQRGNFPDRFSGHQFPNYSSELNVNALLLGDSALYLCASSLAGQASTDTQYFGPGTRLTVL.

This clonotype was seen a handful of times. This CDR3 is CATPRPGEQYF. The CDR3 DNA is TGTGCCACCCCGCGGCCGGGGGAGCAGTACTTC. This chain links TRBV7-6 with TRBJ2-7, with D perhaps TRBD2 (5 bases). This CDR3 spans 11 amino acids. The germline V gene encodes CDR1 SGHVS and CDR2 FNYEAQ. V was shortened by 10 bases and J by 7 bases, with 14 bases between the two germline ends.